The 9 T cell receptor beta chains in this list originate from one sample, sequenced in a study of T cell responses to AZD1222 COVID-19 vaccine (dated by TCRdb to the early 2020s). The receptor library was made with the immunoSEQ multiplex PCR assay. This is the immuneACCESS table as TCRdb keeps it, with only in-frame sequences that have V and J called. A part of the clones is gone; compared with another copy, unresolved V genes explain less than half, and the rest is unexplained. This sample comprises about 120,000 clones, approximately 90% of them detected only once. Together, the top ten hold about 4% of the sample. The sample's time point label, in plain terms: about 28 days (+/-7) after the second vaccine dose. This specimen was peripheral blood, taken 28 days after the second AZD1222 dose. These TCRs come from an adult who received the AZD1222 COVID-19 vaccine.

The V gene is TRBV7-3, the J gene TRBJ2-6; the match to TRBD1 covers 8 bases. With 3 bases clipped from V and 4 bases from J, the junction kept 8 bases outside the gene matches. This CDR3 is 17 amino acids long. Germline V gene sequence: CDR1 SGHTA, CDR2 FQGTGA. Written as DNA, the CDR3 is TGTGCCAGCAGCTTTAGACAGGGGCAAGGAGGGGCCAACGTCCTGACTTTC. This encodes CASSFRQGQGGANVLTF.

V usage is TRBV11-3 and J usage is TRBJ2-3; D is uncertain. V was clipped by 5 bases and J by 6 bases, with 9 bases between them. Germline V gene data show CDR1 as SGHNT and CDR2 as YENEEA. The CDR3 is 12 residues long. DNA for the CDR3: TGTGCCAGCAGCGCCAATTCGGATACGCAGTATTTT. This sequence encodes CASSANSDTQYF.

The chain recombines TRBV7-9 with TRBJ1-2, with D perhaps matching TRBD1 (5 bases). The V end was cut by 0 bases, the J end by 3 bases, with 11 bases between. Germline CDR1 is SEHNR and CDR2 is FQNEAQ (reference sequence). CDR3 length: 15 amino acids. CDR3 sequence reads: CASSLAPGPDYGYTF. The DNA of the CDR3 is TGTGCCAGCAGCTTAGCCCCAGGGCCAGACTATGGCTACACCTTC.

This sequence joins TRBV19 and TRBJ1-5, with D uncertain. Germline V gene data show CDR1 as LNHDA and CDR2 as SQIVND (reference sequence). The CDR3 runs 13 residues. Trimming cost V 5 bases and J 3 bases, with 8 bases left between them. CDR3 nucleotide sequence: TGTGCCAGTAGTGCCTGGGACAATCAGCCCCAGCATTTT. Its translation: CASSAWDNQPQHF.

The rearrangement joins TRBV7-3 to TRBJ1-2; no definite D call. Germline assignment: CDR1 SGHTA and CDR2 FQGTGA. V was pared by 6 bases and J by 7 bases, with 12 bases between. CDR3 length equals 12 residues. The DNA for the CDR3 is TGTGCCAGCAGTCGAGGGTCAAGTGGCTACACCTTC. Translating it yields CASSRGSSGYTF.

The rearrangement uses TRBV27 and TRBJ2-1; 7 bases match TRBD2. This CDR3 spans 13 amino acids. Germline V gives CDR1 MNHEY, CDR2 SMNVEV (reference sequence). The V and J ends lost 2 bases and 8 bases, in that order; junction bases with no gene match: 3. CDR3 nucleotide sequence: TGTGCCAGCAGTTTACGGGGGAGGGATGAGCAGTTCTTC. Translated: CASSLRGRDEQFF.

Written as DNA, the CDR3 is TGTGCCAGCAGCGTAGAACAAGGGGGAGGCTACACCTTC. As protein: CASSVEQGGGYTF. This chain links TRBV9 with TRBJ1-2, with D possibly being TRBD1 (6 bases). CDR1 and CDR2 from the germline V gene are SGDLS and YYNGEE. Deletions cut 0 bases from V and 8 bases from J, with 11 bases between. This CDR3 spans 13 amino acids.

For the CDR3, the DNA is TGTGCCAGCAGTGAACGGAGCCCCGGCTACACCTTC. This translates into CASSERSPGYTF. The chain is built from TRBV6-1 and TRBJ1-2, with D uncertain. This CDR3 has 12 amino acids. Trimming took 2 bases from V and 8 from J, leaving 9 bases between them. The V gene's germline CDR1 is MNHNS and CDR2 SASEGT.

On this clone itself: The same CDR3 also results from other DNA sequences found in this sample. The chain links TRBV12-3 or TRBV12-4 to TRBJ1-2; perhaps TRBD1 as D (5 bases). Deletions cut 1 base from V and 4 bases from J, with 7 bases between. The CDR3 loop spans 13 amino acids. Here the CDR3 DNA reads TGTGCCAGCAGTTTAGGGGGCCGCTATGGCTACACCTTC. Translation: CASSLGGRYGYTF.